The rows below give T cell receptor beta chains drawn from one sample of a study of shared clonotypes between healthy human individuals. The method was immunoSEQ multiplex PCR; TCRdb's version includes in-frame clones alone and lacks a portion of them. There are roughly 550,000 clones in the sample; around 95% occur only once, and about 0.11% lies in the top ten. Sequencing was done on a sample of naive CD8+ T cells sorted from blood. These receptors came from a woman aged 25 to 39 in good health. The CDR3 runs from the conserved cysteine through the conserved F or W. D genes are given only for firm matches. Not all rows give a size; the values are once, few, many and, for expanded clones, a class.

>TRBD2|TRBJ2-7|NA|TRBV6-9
CASGSGASYEQYF
TGTGCCAGCGGGAGCGGGGCTTCCTACGAGCAGTACTTC
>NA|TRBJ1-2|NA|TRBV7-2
CASSLFFEANYGYTF
TGTGCCAGCAGCTTATTTTTTGAAGCCAACTATGGCTACACCTTC
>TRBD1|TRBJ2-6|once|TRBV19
CASSPETGAGANVLTF
TGTGCCAGTAGTCCAGAGACAGGGGCTGGGGCCAACGTCCTGACTTTC
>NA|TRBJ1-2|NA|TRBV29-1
CSVEESDRYGYTF
TGCAGCGTTGAAGAAAGCGACCGGTATGGCTACACCTTC
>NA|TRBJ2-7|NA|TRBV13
CASSPKAGLGVYEQYF
TGTGCCAGCAGCCCTAAGGCGGGACTGGGGGTCTACGAGCAGTACTTC
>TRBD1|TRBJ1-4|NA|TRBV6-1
CASSEGQSNEKLFF
TGTGCCAGCAGTGAGGGACAGTCTAATGAAAAACTGTTTTTT
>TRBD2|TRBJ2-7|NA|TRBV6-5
CASSYTSGYEQYF
TGTGCCAGCAGTTACACTAGCGGCTACGAGCAGTACTTC
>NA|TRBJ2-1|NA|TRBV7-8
CASSLLGGSYNEQFF
TGTGCCAGCAGCTTATTGGGGGGTTCCTACAATGAGCAGTTCTTC
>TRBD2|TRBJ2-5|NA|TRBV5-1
CASSLNRESSGSFWLETQYF
TGCGCCAGCAGCTTGAACCGGGAGTCTAGCGGGAGTTTCTGGTTAGAGACCCAGTACTTC
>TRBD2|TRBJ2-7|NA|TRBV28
CASSIPLAGPSYEQYF
TGTGCCAGCAGTATCCCACTAGCGGGTCCTTCCTACGAGCAGTACTTC
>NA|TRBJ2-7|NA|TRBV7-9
CASSPPPGTHLYEQYF
TGTGCCAGCAGCCCCCCGCCGGGAACACATCTCTACGAGCAGTACTTC
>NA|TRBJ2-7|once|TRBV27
CASSLGSPRAEQYF
TGTGCCAGCAGTTTAGGCTCCCCGAGGGCCGAGCAGTACTTC
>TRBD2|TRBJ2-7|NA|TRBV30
CAWQYTSGEQYF
TGTGCCTGGCAATACACTAGCGGAGAGCAGTACTTC
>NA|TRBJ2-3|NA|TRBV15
CATTEGPITDTQYF
TGTGCCACCACGGAGGGACCGATCACAGATACGCAGTATTTT
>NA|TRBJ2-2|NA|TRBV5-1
CASSLVRTQNTGELFF
TGCGCCAGCAGCTTGGTTCGGACCCAGAACACCGGGGAGCTGTTTTTT
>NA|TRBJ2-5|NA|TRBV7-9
CASSRGTAGRYF
TGTGCCAGCAGCCGCGGGACAGCCGGCAGGTACTTC
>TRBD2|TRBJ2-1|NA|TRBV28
CASSAGLGATGGSYNEQFF
TGTGCCAGCAGTGCCGGACTAGGGGCAACGGGAGGCTCCTACAATGAGCAGTTCTTC
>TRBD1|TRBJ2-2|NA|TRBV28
CASSLIDRVATGELFF
TGTGCCAGCAGTCTCATCGACAGGGTCGCGACCGGGGAGCTGTTTTTT
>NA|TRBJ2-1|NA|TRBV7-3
CASSDGNEQFF
TGTGCCAGCAGTGACGGCAATGAGCAGTTCTTC
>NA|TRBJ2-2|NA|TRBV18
CASSPREVAPGNTGELFF
TGTGCCAGCTCACCCAGAGAGGTGGCGCCCGGGAACACCGGGGAGCTGTTTTTT
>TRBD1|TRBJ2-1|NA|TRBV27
CASSPEGAGYEQFF
TGTGCCAGCAGTCCCGAGGGGGCCGGCTATGAGCAGTTCTTC
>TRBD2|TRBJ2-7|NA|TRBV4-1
CASSQDPGGAYEQYF
TGCGCCAGCAGCCAAGATCCGGGAGGGGCCTACGAGCAGTACTTC